These 20 T cell receptor beta chains were all obtained from the same sample, sequenced in a study of cytomegalovirus exposure and HLA in healthy donors. PCR was performed using 60 Vbeta and 13 Jbeta primers. Clones were sequenced by immunoSEQ multiplex PCR, and TCRdb holds only the in-frame ones, with some missing. The repertoire includes some 130,000 clones, 70% to 80% of them detected once, and 0.94% sits in the top ten. Sequencing used PBMCs. The receptors come from a woman aged 55-70 years in good health and CMV-seronegative.

This clone has a handful of counts. This chain joins TRBV28 and TRBJ2-4, with D possibly TRBD2 on 6 matching bases. Trimming shortened V by 4 bases and J by 3 bases, and 10 bases separated the two germline ends. The CDR3 spans 14 residues. CDR1 is MDHEN and CDR2 is SYDVKM in the germline V gene. CDR3 DNA sequence: TGTGCCAGCAGTTCGACTAGGGGCAAAAACATTCAGTACTTC. Amino acid sequence: CASSSTRGKNIQYF.

The rearrangement uses TRBV9 and TRBJ2-1, with 8 bases fitting TRBD2. Germline V gives CDR1 SGDLS, CDR2 YYNGEE. The CDR3 extends over 16 amino acids. V dropped 0 bases and J dropped 2; count of bases not matched to a gene: 4. DNA for the CDR3: TGTGCCAGCAGCGTAGGGCCGGGAGGGCCCTACAATGAGCAGTTCTTC. Protein: CASSVGPGGPYNEQFF.

This clone was seen a single time. V gene TRBV5-5 combines with J gene TRBJ1-4; 7 positions match TRBD1. V lost 0 bases to trimming and J lost 8 bases; unmatched junction nucleotides: 7. Per germline, CDR1 SGHKS and CDR2 YYEKEE (reference sequence). The CDR3 has 15 residues. CDR3 protein: CASSLGDSGREKLFF. The CDR3, as DNA: TGTGCCAGCAGCTTGGGGGACAGCGGGAGGGAAAAACTGTTTTTT.

V usage is TRBV19 and J usage is TRBJ2-7; 15 nucleotides line up with TRBD2. CDR1 and CDR2 from the germline V gene are LNHDA and SQIVND (reference sequence). V shed 3 bases and J 0 bases; nucleotides not matched to a gene: 6. This CDR3 has 18 amino acids. Written as DNA, the CDR3 is TGTGCCAGTAGTATCTGGACTAGCGGGAGGGCCCGCTCCTACGAGCAGTACTTC. Translating it yields CASSIWTSGRARSYEQYF.

This chain connects TRBV7-2 to TRBJ2-3; the D is unclear. The germline CDR1 and CDR2 sequences are SGHTA and FQGNSA. The CDR3 is made up of 12 amino acids. The CDR3 DNA reads as TGTGCACACAAGGAGCTCGCAGATACGCAGTATTTT. Encoded protein: CAHKELADTQYF.

The V gene is TRBV2, the J gene TRBJ2-3, with 13 bases aligning to TRBD2. This CDR3 is built from 16 residues. CDR1 is SNHLY and CDR2 is FYNNEI in the germline V gene. The V and J ends lost 6 bases and 4 bases, in that order; junction bases with no gene match: 7. The CDR3 reads CASRTGLAGAADTQYF. The CDR3 nucleotides read TGTGCCAGCAGGACCGGACTAGCGGGAGCCGCAGATACGCAGTATTTT.

J is TRBJ1-4 and V is TRBV6-1; 7 nucleotides match TRBD1. The CDR3 sequence is 15 residues long. The germline V gene encodes CDR1 MNHNS and CDR2 SASEGT. V was clipped by 6 bases and J by 7 bases; unmatched bases: 11. The CDR3 DNA sequence: TGTGCCAGCAGCCTTTACAGGGGAAGGGGTGAAAAACTGTTTTTT. This encodes CASSLYRGRGEKLFF.

This clone was observed a handful of times. The chain recombines TRBV5-6 with TRBJ1-2, with 10 bases that match TRBD1. From germline, CDR1 is SGHDT and CDR2 YYEEEE. The CDR3 is made up of 13 amino acids. With 4 bases clipped from V and 8 bases from J, the junction kept 5 bases outside the gene matches. CDR3 nucleotide sequence: TGTGCCAGCAGCCCATGGACAGGGGGGGGCTACACCTTC. This encodes CASSPWTGGGYTF.

V is TRBV7-6 and J is TRBJ2-5, with TRBD1 identical over 12 bases. This CDR3 region has 15 residues. V trimming: 3 bases; J trimming: 4 bases; junction bases outside the gene matches: 3. Germline V gene sequence: CDR1 SGHVS, CDR2 FNYEAQ. The CDR3 is CASSFGTGGGETQYF. As DNA, the CDR3 is TGTGCCAGCAGCTTTGGGACAGGGGGCGGAGAGACCCAGTACTTC.

The chain recombines TRBV2 with TRBJ2-5; tentative D call: TRBD2 (6 bases). Trimming took 1 base from V and 5 from J, leaving 14 bases between them. The germline V gene encodes CDR1 SNHLY and CDR2 FYNNEI. CDR3 length: 15 amino acids. The CDR3 reads CASSEGDFGRETQYF. The CDR3 bases are TGTGCCAGCAGTGAAGGGGACTTTGGGCGGGAGACCCAGTACTTC.

The chain carries TRBV6-6 and TRBJ2-7; 8 bases map to TRBD1. V shed 3 bases and J 4 bases; nucleotides not matched to a gene: 5. CDR1 and CDR2 (germline): MNHNY, SVGAGI (reference sequence). There are 14 residues in the CDR3. The CDR3 spells CASSYARGQYEQYF. The CDR3, as DNA: TGTGCCAGCAGTTATGCCAGGGGGCAGTACGAGCAGTACTTC.

This clone was found a few times. The chain links TRBV28 to TRBJ1-6; D might be TRBD1 (5 bases). Germline assignment: CDR1 MDHEN and CDR2 SYDVKM. Trimming pared 7 bases from V and 9 bases from J, leaving 16 bases between. The CDR3 is made up of 14 amino acids. CDR3 sequence (DNA): TGTGCCAGCACCCCTGGGGGGTCCCGTTCACCCCTCCACTTT. It codes for CASTPGGSRSPLHF.

The chain combines TRBV7-3 with TRBJ1-1; perhaps TRBD1 as D (5 bases). CDR3 length: 15 amino acids. Between the trimmed V and J ends, which lost 1 base and 0 bases, there was a span of 9 bases. Germline V gene sequence: CDR1 SGHTA, CDR2 FQGTGA. The CDR3 DNA reads as TGTGCCAGCAGCTTAAGTCCAGGGCTGAACACTGAAGCTTTCTTT. Its translation: CASSLSPGLNTEAFF. The whole variable domain, remainder taken from reference TRBV7-3 and TRBJ1-1, is GAGVSQTPSNKVTEKGKYVELRCDPISGHTALYWYRQSLGQGPEFLIYFQGTGAADDSGLPNDRFFAVRPEGSVSTLKIQRTERGDSAVYLCASSLSPGLNTEAFFGQGTRLTVV.

The rearrangement uses TRBV5-1 and TRBJ2-7; 9 bases are shared with TRBD1. Germline V CDR1 and CDR2: SGHRS, YFSETQ. With V trimmed by 0 bases and J by 4 bases, 5 bases remained unmatched. This CDR3 has 15 residues. The CDR3: CASSLAGTGQYEQYF. For the CDR3, the DNA is TGCGCCAGCAGCTTGGCTGGGACAGGGCAATACGAGCAGTACTTC.

The DNA of the CDR3 is TGTGCCAGCTCACCAACCGGGACAGGGGGGGACTATGGCTACACCTTC. This codes for CASSPTGTGGDYGYTF. V gene TRBV18 combines with J gene TRBJ1-2; 11 bases line up with TRBD1. The CDR3 contains 16 residues. Germline assignment: CDR1 KGHSH and CDR2 LQKENI. V shed 2 bases and J 3 bases; nucleotides not matched to a gene: 5.

A few counts support this clone. V is TRBV7-2 and J is TRBJ1-2; no clear D. In germline, CDR1 is SGHTA, CDR2 FQGNSA. The ends were cut back, 1 base at V and 6 bases at J, with 9 bases in the middle. The CDR3 sequence is 13 residues long. CDR3 sequence reads: CASSLDGANGYTF. The CDR3 DNA is TGTGCCAGCAGCTTAGACGGAGCAAATGGCTACACCTTC.

This clone was observed a few times. The V and J genes are TRBV5-1 and TRBJ2-2, with D tentatively TRBD2 (6 bases). V lost 7 bases to trimming and J lost 0 bases, with 10 bases between them. There are 14 residues in the CDR3. The V gene's germline CDR1 is SGHRS and CDR2 YFSETQ. CDR3: CASQTSPNTGELFF. In DNA, the CDR3 is TGCGCCAGCCAGACTAGTCCGAACACCGGGGAGCTGTTTTTT.

The count of this clone is one. As DNA, the CDR3 is TGTGCCAGCAGTGGAACCGGGACAGGGTACGAAAAACTGTTTTTT. Translated: CASSGTGTGYEKLFF. The chain links TRBV6-5 to TRBJ1-4; 9 positions agree with TRBD1. With V trimmed by 5 bases and J by 8 bases, 9 bases remained unmatched. The CDR3 contains 15 residues. Germline assignment: CDR1 MNHEY and CDR2 SVGAGI.

This chain uses TRBV7-9 with TRBJ2-4; 10 bases map to TRBD1. The CDR3 sequence is 14 residues long. Germline trimming cut 5 bases from V and 8 bases from J; bases unmatched to any gene: 6. Germline V gene sequence: CDR1 SEHNR, CDR2 FQNEAQ (reference sequence). CDR3 loop: CASSRQGAGDIQYF. The CDR3 nucleotides are TGTGCCAGCAGCCGACAGGGGGCTGGGGACATTCAGTACTTC.

The table lists this clone with a few counts. The gene calls are TRBV6-5 and TRBJ2-7; D unclear. This CDR3 comprises 13 residues. Between the trimmed V and J ends, which lost 8 bases and 3 bases, there was a span of 14 bases. CDR1 and CDR2 from the germline V gene are MNHEY and SVGAGI. The CDR3 loop reads CASRRGANYEQYF. Written as DNA, the CDR3 is TGTGCCAGCCGACGAGGAGCAAACTACGAGCAGTACTTC.